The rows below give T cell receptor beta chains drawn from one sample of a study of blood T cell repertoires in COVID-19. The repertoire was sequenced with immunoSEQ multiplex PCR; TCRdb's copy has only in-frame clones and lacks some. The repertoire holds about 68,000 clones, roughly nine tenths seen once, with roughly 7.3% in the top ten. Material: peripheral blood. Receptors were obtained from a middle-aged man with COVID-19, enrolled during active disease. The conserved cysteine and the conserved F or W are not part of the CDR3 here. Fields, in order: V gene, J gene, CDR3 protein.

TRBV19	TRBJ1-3	ASSIDRSAGNTIY
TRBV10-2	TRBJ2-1	ASTRDISYNEQF
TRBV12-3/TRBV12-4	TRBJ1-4	ATKGANEKLF
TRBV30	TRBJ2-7	AWSVTAGGAYEQY
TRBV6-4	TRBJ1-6	ASRNMGAESPLH
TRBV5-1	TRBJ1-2	ASSSGTGLLGYT
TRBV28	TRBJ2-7	ASSVRTHEQY
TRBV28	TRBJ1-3	ASSLGQRNTIY
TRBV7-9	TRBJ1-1	ASTFWRGQLNTEAF
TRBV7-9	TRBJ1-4	ASSLRQGLATNEKLF
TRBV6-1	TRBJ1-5	ASSEGARPQH
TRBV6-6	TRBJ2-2	ASSYDRGNTGELF
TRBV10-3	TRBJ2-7	ATRWPAGDEQY
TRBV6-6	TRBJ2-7	ASSAYSGTRNEQY
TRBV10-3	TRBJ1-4	AISASDRGGEKLF
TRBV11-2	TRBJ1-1	ASSFSGNTEAF
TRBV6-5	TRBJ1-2	ASSPGGKLYGYT
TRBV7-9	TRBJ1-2	ASSLSTGGAYGYT
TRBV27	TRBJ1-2	ASSSRGLGYT
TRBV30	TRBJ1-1	AWSQTNGAF
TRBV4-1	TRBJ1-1	ASSQAEDTEAF
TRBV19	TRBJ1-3	ASSGTANSGNTIY
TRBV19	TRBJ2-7	ASGKGPTYEQY
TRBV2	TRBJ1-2	ASRTGGDYGYT
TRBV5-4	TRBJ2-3	ASSSFLDGRVADTQY
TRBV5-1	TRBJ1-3	ASSLGPGSDTIY
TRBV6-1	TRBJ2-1	ASSEATGSSYNEQF
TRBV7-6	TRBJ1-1	ASSLEAGHAEAF
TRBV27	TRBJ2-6	ASSWARGSSGANVLT
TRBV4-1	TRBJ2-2	ASSQRAGELF
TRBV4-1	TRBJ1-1	ASSQRQGGEAF
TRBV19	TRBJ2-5	ATSLGLQETQY
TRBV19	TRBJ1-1	ASSMTGQGGPEAF
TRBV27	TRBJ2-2	ASSWYRGVTGELF
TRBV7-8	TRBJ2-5	ASSPRGQTQY